Detailed here is one T cell receptor beta chain. This sample is drawn from a study of control samples from healthy donors and cancer patients. Between the trimmed V and J ends, which lost 4 bases and 1 base, there was a span of 14 bases. Germline V gene lookup returns CDR1 MGHRA and CDR2 YSYEKL. The CDR3 is 16 amino acids. The assay was immunoSEQ multiplex PCR, and TCRdb's table has in-frame clones only and misses some. This sample yields about 150,000 clones, of which 88% are seen a single time; 1.5% to 2% belongs to the top ten. The TCR sequence derives from a man between 18 and 35 years old in good health. The sample taken for sequencing was blood. This sequence joins TRBV4-1 and TRBJ2-4; D ambiguous. The CDR3 nucleotides read TGCGCCAGCAGCCGTCACCCCGGAGACGCCAAAAACATTCAGTACTTC. This gives the protein CASSRHPGDAKNIQYF.